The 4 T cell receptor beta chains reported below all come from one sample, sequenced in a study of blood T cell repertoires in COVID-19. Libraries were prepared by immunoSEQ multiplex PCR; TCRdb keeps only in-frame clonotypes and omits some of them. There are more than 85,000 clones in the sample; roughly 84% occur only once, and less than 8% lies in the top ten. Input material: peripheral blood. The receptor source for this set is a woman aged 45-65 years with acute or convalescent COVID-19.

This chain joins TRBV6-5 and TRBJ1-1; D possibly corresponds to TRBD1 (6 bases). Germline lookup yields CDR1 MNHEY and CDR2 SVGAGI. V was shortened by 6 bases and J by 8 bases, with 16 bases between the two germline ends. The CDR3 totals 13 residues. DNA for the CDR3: TGTGCCAGCAGCTCACAGGGCCCTAAAGAAGCTTTCTTT. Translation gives CASSSQGPKEAFF.

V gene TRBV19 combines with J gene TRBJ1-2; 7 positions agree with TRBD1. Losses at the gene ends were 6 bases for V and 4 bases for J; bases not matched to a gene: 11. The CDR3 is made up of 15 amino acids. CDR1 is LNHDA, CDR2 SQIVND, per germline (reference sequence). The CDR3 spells CASRPGQATPYGYTF. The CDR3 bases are TGTGCCAGTAGACCCGGACAGGCGACCCCCTATGGCTACACCTTC.

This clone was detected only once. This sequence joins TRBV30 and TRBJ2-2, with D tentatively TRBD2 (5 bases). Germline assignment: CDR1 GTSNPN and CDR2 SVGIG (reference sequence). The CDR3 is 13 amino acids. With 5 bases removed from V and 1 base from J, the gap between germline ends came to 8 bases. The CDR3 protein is CAWGRENTGELFF. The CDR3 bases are TGTGCCTGGGGACGGGAGAACACCGGGGAGCTGTTTTTT. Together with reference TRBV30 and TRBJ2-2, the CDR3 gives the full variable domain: SQTIHQWPATLVQPVGSPLSLECTVEGTSNPNLYWYRQAAGRGLQLLFYSVGIGQISSEVPQNLSASRPQDRQFILSSKKLLLSDSGFYLCAWGRENTGELFFGEGSRLTVL.

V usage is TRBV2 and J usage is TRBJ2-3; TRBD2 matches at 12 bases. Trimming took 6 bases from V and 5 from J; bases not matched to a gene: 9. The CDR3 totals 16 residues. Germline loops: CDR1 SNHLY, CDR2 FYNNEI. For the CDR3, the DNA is TGTGCCAGCAGCTCCGGACTAGCGGGGAGGGTAGATACGCAGTATTTT. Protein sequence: CASSSGLAGRVDTQYF.